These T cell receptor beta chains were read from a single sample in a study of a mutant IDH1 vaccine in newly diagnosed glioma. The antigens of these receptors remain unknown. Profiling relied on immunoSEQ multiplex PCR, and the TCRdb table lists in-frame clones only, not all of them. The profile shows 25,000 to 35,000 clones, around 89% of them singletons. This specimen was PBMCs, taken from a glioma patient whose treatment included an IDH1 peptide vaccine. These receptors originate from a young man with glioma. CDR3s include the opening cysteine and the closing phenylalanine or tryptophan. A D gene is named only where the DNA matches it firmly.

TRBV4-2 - CASREGDPWLGNTIYF
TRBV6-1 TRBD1 CASSEVWGQAFF
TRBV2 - CASSAKRMNTEAFF
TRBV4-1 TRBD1 CASSHGQGKYEQYF
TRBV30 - CAWRVGGRLTEAFF
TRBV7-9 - CASSFAQEQYF
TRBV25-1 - CASSAGTIQETQYF
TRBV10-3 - CAISDGIPEAFF
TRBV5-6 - CASSWSGEQFF
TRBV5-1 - CASSLIRQGETQYF
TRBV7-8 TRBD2 CASSPPLREGPREQYF
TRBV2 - CASNPGEGRTDTQYF
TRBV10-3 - CAISERWAGEPNTEAFF
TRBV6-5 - CASSYWPVKGSGELFF
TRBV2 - CASSGRVGEQFF
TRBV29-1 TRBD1 CSVEDPNRTGGTGIGYGYTF
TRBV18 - CAGSDGDNQPQHF
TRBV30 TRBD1 CAWNRGYTEAFF